What follows are 32 T cell receptor beta chains derived from one specimen sequenced in a study of blood T cell repertoires in COVID-19. The assay was immunoSEQ multiplex PCR, and TCRdb's table has in-frame clones only and misses some. Counted here are around 200,000 clones, about four fifths occurring once; the ten biggest clones make up 4.4%. The specimen sequenced was peripheral blood. Source of these receptors: a man in his fifties with active or convalescent COVID-19.

There are many counts of this clone. V and J are TRBV6-2 or TRBV6-3 and TRBJ1-6, with 10 bases identical to TRBD1. This CDR3 contains 15 residues. V lost 1 base and J lost 7; bases outside the gene matches: 1. The germline gives CDR1 MNHEY, CDR2 SVGEGT. For the CDR3, the DNA is TGTGCCAGCAGTTACTGGGACAGGGGAAATTCACCCCTCCACTTT. Its translation: CASSYWDRGNSPLHF.

The chain is built from TRBV12-3 or TRBV12-4 and TRBJ2-7, with TRBD2 as a possible D gene (6 bases). The length of the CDR3 is 11 residues. Trimming left V 3 bases short and J 7 bases short, with 7 bases between. CDR3 bases: TGTGCCAGCAGTTTCGGAGGGGAGCAGTACTTC. The encoded protein is CASSFGGEQYF.

This clone showed up just a few times. The V call is TRBV30, the J call TRBJ1-1; no definite D call. Germline assignment: CDR1 GTSNPN and CDR2 SVGIG (reference sequence). Trimming removed 5 bases from V and 2 bases from J, with 12 bases in between. There are 13 residues in the CDR3. The CDR3 is CAWGRTGNTEAFF. The CDR3 DNA is TGTGCCTGGGGAAGAACGGGAAACACTGAAGCTTTCTTT.

This clone was seen only a few times. This chain joins TRBV6-5 and TRBJ1-2, with 7 bases matching TRBD1. The V gene end was trimmed by 7 bases and the J gene end by 3 bases; junction bases not matched to a gene: 5. This CDR3 contains 13 residues. Per the germline V gene, CDR1 is MNHEY and CDR2 is SVGAGI. In DNA form, the CDR3 reads TGTGCCAGCATCAGGGGACAGCACTATGGCTACACCTTC. Its translation: CASIRGQHYGYTF.

The chain has TRBV20-1 and TRBJ1-2; 7 bases map to TRBD1. This CDR3 is 10 amino acids long. V shed 6 bases and J 8 bases; nucleotides not matched to a gene: 3. Germline-derived CDR1 and CDR2 are DFQATT and SNEGSKA (reference sequence). The CDR3 bases are TGCAGTGCCGGGACAGTGGGCTACACCTTC. It yields the protein CSAGTVGYTF.

This clone was found a few times. CDR3 amino acids: CASSSRVNNEQFF. Written as DNA, the CDR3 is TGTGCCAGCAGTAGTCGGGTTAACAATGAGCAGTTCTTC. The chain has TRBV6-5 and TRBJ2-1; D call uncertain. The germline V and J ends were trimmed by 5 bases and 5 bases, with 10 bases remaining between them. CDR3 length equals 13 residues. Germline CDR1 is MNHEY and CDR2 is SVGAGI.

V usage is TRBV7-8 and J usage is TRBJ1-1, with a possible D match to TRBD1 (6 bases). The germline CDR1 and CDR2 sequences are SGHVS and FQNEAQ. The CDR3 is 14 residues long. Trimming removed 3 bases at V and 2 bases at J, with 10 bases between. The CDR3, as DNA: TGTGCCAGCAGCTTCGGGGGGCTTAACACTGAAGCTTTCTTT. It is translated as CASSFGGLNTEAFF.

The CDR3 DNA is TGTGCCAGTAGTGTGACAGGGGTGAACACTGAAGCTTTCTTT. It codes for CASSVTGVNTEAFF. J is TRBJ1-1 and V is TRBV19; 8 bases align to TRBD1. Germline CDR1 is LNHDA and CDR2 is SQIVND (reference sequence). The CDR3 contains 14 residues. V gave up 5 bases and J gave up 0 bases; unmatched junction bases: 2.

This clone was picked up a small number of times. The chain recombines TRBV6-1 with TRBJ1-5; TRBD1 agrees at 7 bases. This CDR3 has 15 amino acids. The V gene's germline CDR1 is MNHNS and CDR2 SASEGT. The V gene end was trimmed by 7 bases and the J gene end by 0 bases; junction bases not matched to a gene: 6. This CDR3 is CASNYRGDSNQPQHF. CDR3 nucleotide sequence: TGTGCCAGCAACTACAGGGGTGATAGCAATCAGCCCCAGCATTTT.

The chain combines TRBV18 with TRBJ2-7; a possible D gene is TRBD2 (5 bases). The ends were cut back, 2 bases at V and 2 bases at J, with 10 bases in the middle. The CDR3 extends over 14 amino acids. In germline, CDR1 is KGHSH, CDR2 LQKENI. CDR3 region: CASSPGRAPYEQYF. Here the CDR3 DNA reads TGTGCCAGCTCACCAGGGCGGGCCCCCTACGAGCAGTACTTC.

The chain recombines TRBV23-1 with TRBJ1-2; the D gene is possibly TRBD1 (6 bases). TRBV23-1 qualifies as an ORF whose function is uncertain. This CDR3 is 13 amino acids long. V lost 8 bases, J lost 0 bases, and 10 bases lay in between. This chain's CDR3 is CASGDTSNYGYTF. The CDR3 DNA follows: TGCGCCAGCGGGGACACATCTAACTATGGCTACACCTTC.

The chain links TRBV5-1 to TRBJ1-6, with TRBD1 matching over 7 bases. The trim removed 0 bases at V and 8 bases at J, leaving 5 bases unmatched. Germline V lookup: CDR1 SGHRS, CDR2 YFSETQ. The CDR3 totals 15 residues. The CDR3 DNA reads TGCGCCAGCAGCTTGGCGGCAGGGGGAGATTCACCCCTCCACTTT. Translating it yields CASSLAAGGDSPLHF.

For the CDR3, the DNA is TGTGCCACCCACAGGTTTAGCACAGATACGCAGTATTTT. Its translation: CATHRFSTDTQYF. The V gene is TRBV28, the J gene TRBJ2-3, with D tentatively TRBD1 (5 bases). The CDR3 spans 13 residues. V lost 10 bases and J lost 0, with 11 bases in between. In germline, CDR1 is MDHEN, CDR2 SYDVKM.

In this sample, this clone turned up a few times. Here the CDR3 reads CASSLQEQETQYF. CDR3 nucleotide sequence: TGTGCCAGCAGCCTACAGGAGCAAGAGACCCAGTACTTC. The chain uses TRBV6-2 or TRBV6-3 and TRBJ2-5; perhaps TRBD1 as D (5 bases). Germline V gene lookup returns CDR1 MNHEY and CDR2 SVGEGT. The CDR3 length is 13 residues. V gave up 6 bases and J gave up 2 bases, with 10 bases separating them.

This chain uses TRBV30 with TRBJ1-1; possible D gene TRBD1, 5 bases. The CDR3 consists of 11 residues. Trimming left V 4 bases short and J 6 bases short, with 9 bases between. The germline V gene encodes CDR1 GTSNPN and CDR2 SVGIG (reference sequence). The CDR3 sequence is CAWKKGAEAFF. CDR3 in DNA: TGTGCCTGGAAGAAAGGGGCTGAAGCTTTCTTT. The complete variable domain, with remaining parts taken from reference TRBV30 and TRBJ1-1, reads SQTIHQWPATLVQPVGSPLSLECTVEGTSNPNLYWYRQAAGRGLQLLFYSVGIGQISSEVPQNLSASRPQDRQFILSSKKLLLSDSGFYLCAWKKGAEAFFGQGTRLTVV.

The gene calls are TRBV6-2 or TRBV6-3 and TRBJ2-6; D is possibly TRBD1 (6 bases). The CDR3 has 16 amino acids. Germline loops: CDR1 MNHEY, CDR2 SVGEGT. V was shortened by 5 bases and J by 2 bases, with 13 bases between the two germline ends. CDR3 in DNA: TGTGCCAGCAGTAAATCCAACAGGGCTGGGGCCAACGTCCTGACTTTC. It encodes CASSKSNRAGANVLTF.

V and J are TRBV9 and TRBJ2-5, with a weak D call TRBD2 (6 bases). The V gene's germline CDR1 is SGDLS and CDR2 YYNGEE. Trimming removed 0 bases at V and 2 bases at J, with 14 bases between. This CDR3 is built from 16 residues. This CDR3 reads CASSVAPGEPQETQYF. For the CDR3, the DNA is TGTGCCAGCAGCGTAGCTCCGGGGGAGCCTCAAGAGACCCAGTACTTC. Drawing the rest from reference TRBV9 and TRBJ2-5, the complete variable domain is DSGVTQTPKHLITATGQRVTLRCSPRSGDLSVYWYQQSLDQGLQFLIQYYNGEERAKGNILERFSAQQFPDLHSELNLSSLELGDSALYFCASSVAPGEPQETQYFGPGTRLLVL.

V usage is TRBV28 and J usage is TRBJ1-3, with a tentative D call TRBD1 (5 bases). Trimming removed 6 bases from V and 8 bases from J, with 20 bases in between. This CDR3 comprises 15 residues. CDR1 is MDHEN and CDR2 is SYDVKM in the germline V gene. Written as DNA, the CDR3 is TGTGCCAGCAGGACCCCGGGGGGACCTGAAGACACCATATATTTT. Protein: CASRTPGGPEDTIYF.

The V gene is TRBV6-5, the J gene TRBJ1-1, with a possible D match to TRBD1 (5 bases). From germline, CDR1 is MNHEY and CDR2 SVGAGI. V was trimmed by 5 bases and J by 1 base, leaving 11 bases between them. The CDR3 runs to 14 residues. CDR3 sequence reads: CASSIQGTNTEAFF. The CDR3 DNA follows: TGTGCCAGCAGTATTCAGGGTACGAACACTGAAGCTTTCTTT.

The J gene is TRBJ1-2, the V gene TRBV5-8; 12 bases line up with TRBD1. The CDR3 consists of 18 residues. V dropped 1 base and J dropped 4; count of bases not matched to a gene: 11. Germline CDR1 is SGHTS and CDR2 is YDEGEE. DNA of the CDR3: TGTGCCAGCAGCTTGTATCGGGGACAGGGGGCCCTCAGCTATGGCTACACCTTC. Protein sequence: CASSLYRGQGALSYGYTF.

The V call is TRBV7-2, the J call TRBJ1-4; weak D call: TRBD1 (5 bases). CDR3 length: 14 amino acids. The V and J ends lost 1 base and 5 bases respectively, with 8 bases between them. The germline V gene has CDR1 SGHTA and CDR2 FQGNSA. The CDR3 is CASSLDRRNEKLFF. The CDR3 nucleotides read TGTGCCAGCAGCTTAGACAGGCGGAATGAAAAACTGTTTTTT.

This rearrangement joins TRBV4-2 to TRBJ2-3; 7 nucleotides match TRBD2. Looked up from germline, CDR1 is LGHNA and CDR2 is YNFKEQ. The V and J ends lost 0 bases and 6 bases, in that order; junction bases with no gene match: 12. The CDR3 totals 17 residues. Here the CDR3 reads CASSQDGGGNLGDTQYF. The DNA for the CDR3 is TGTGCCAGCAGCCAAGACGGCGGGGGAAACCTAGGCGATACGCAGTATTTT.

This chain connects TRBV5-4 to TRBJ2-5, with TRBD2 identical over 13 bases. The CDR3 covers 16 residues. V shed 0 bases and J 5 bases; nucleotides not matched to a gene: 4. The germline CDR1 and CDR2 sequences are SGHNT and YYREEE (reference sequence). This chain's CDR3 is CASSLGLAGGLETQYF. The CDR3 DNA reads TGTGCCAGCAGCTTGGGACTAGCGGGGGGTCTGGAGACCCAGTACTTC.

This clone was seen just once. The chain joins TRBV4-3 to TRBJ1-4, with 9 bases that match TRBD1. The junction had 3 bases not matched to a gene; V was cut back by 3 bases and J by 4 bases. CDR1 LGHNA and CDR2 YSLEER come from the germline V gene. This CDR3 comprises 15 residues. The CDR3: CASSQGQGDNEKLFF. CDR3 DNA: TGCGCCAGCAGCCAGGGACAGGGTGATAATGAAAAACTGTTTTTT.

This sequence joins TRBV18 and TRBJ1-2; tentatively, D is TRBD1 (6 bases). Germline CDR1 reads KGHSH; CDR2 reads LQKENI. V dropped 0 bases and J dropped 2 bases, with 16 bases sitting between them. The CDR3 is 17 amino acids. The CDR3 reads CASSPPANRGTNYGYTF. The CDR3 bases are TGTGCCAGCTCACCACCGGCCAATAGGGGGACAAACTATGGCTACACCTTC.

The chain uses TRBV4-1 and TRBJ2-7; tentative D call: TRBD1 (5 bases). Trimming removed 6 bases at V and 5 bases at J, with 23 bases between. The germline V gene has CDR1 MGHRA and CDR2 YSYEKL. CDR3 size: 16 residues. The CDR3 nucleotides are TGCGCCAGCAGTAAGGGGATGAAGAGTCGGGCGGACGAGCAGTACTTC. This translates into CASSKGMKSRADEQYF.

J is TRBJ2-7 and V is TRBV5-3; 7 nucleotides agree with TRBD1. TRBV5-3 carries the ORF label, with uncertain function. Trimming took 4 bases from V and 1 from J; bases not matched to a gene: 8. The CDR3 contains 15 residues. The CDR3 sequence is CARSPCTGESYEQYF. The CDR3 nucleotides are TGTGCCAGAAGCCCCTGCACAGGGGAATCCTACGAGCAGTACTTC.

The rearrangement uses TRBV7-2 and TRBJ1-2; 11 nucleotides match TRBD1. V trimming: 6 bases; J trimming: 6 bases; junction bases outside the gene matches: 3. Germline CDR1 reads SGHTA; CDR2 reads FQGNSA. CDR3 length: 13 amino acids. CDR3 sequence reads: CASRRGQGDGYTF. In DNA, the CDR3 is TGTGCCAGCAGGCGGGGACAGGGGGATGGCTACACCTTC.

The chain employs TRBV2 and TRBJ2-3; perhaps TRBD2 as D (5 bases). The CDR3 spans 15 residues. CDR1 is SNHLY, CDR2 FYNNEI, per germline. Trimming removed 3 bases at V and 0 bases at J, with 10 bases between. CDR3: CASSDDYSSTDTQYF. The CDR3 DNA is TGTGCCAGCAGTGATGACTACTCTAGCACAGATACGCAGTATTTT. The whole variable domain, remainder taken from reference TRBV2 and TRBJ2-3, is EPEVTQTPSHQVTQMGQEVILRCVPISNHLYFYWYRQILGQKVEFLVSFYNNEISEKSEIFDDQFSVERPDGSNFTLKIRSTKLEDSAMYFCASSDDYSSTDTQYFGPGTRLTVL.

The chain employs TRBV7-9 and TRBJ1-2, with D perhaps TRBD1 (5 bases). The germline V gene has CDR1 SEHNR and CDR2 FQNEAQ (reference sequence). This CDR3 has 16 residues. Deletions cut 5 bases from V and 4 bases from J, with 20 bases between. The CDR3 here is CASSPVGAVMAYGYTF. CDR3 sequence (DNA): TGTGCCAGCAGCCCGGTTGGGGCGGTGATGGCCTATGGCTACACCTTC.

The V and J genes are TRBV9 and TRBJ1-1, with TRBD1 matching 9 bases. The germline V gene encodes CDR1 SGDLS and CDR2 YYNGEE. With V trimmed by 3 bases and J by 6 bases, 9 bases remained unmatched. CDR3 size: 15 residues. CDR3 nucleotides: TGTGCCAGCAGCGCCACTACAGGGGGCAGCTCTGAAGCTTTCTTT. Its protein product is CASSATTGGSSEAFF.

The chain joins TRBV30 to TRBJ2-6, with D maybe TRBD2 (5 bases). This CDR3 region has 18 residues. Germline V gives CDR1 GTSNPN, CDR2 SVGIG (reference sequence). The ends were cut back, 5 bases at V and 0 bases at J, with 20 bases in the middle. The CDR3 loop is CAWGPGIWGSSGANVLTF. Here the CDR3 DNA reads TGTGCCTGGGGGCCCGGGATTTGGGGAAGCTCTGGGGCCAACGTCCTGACTTTC.